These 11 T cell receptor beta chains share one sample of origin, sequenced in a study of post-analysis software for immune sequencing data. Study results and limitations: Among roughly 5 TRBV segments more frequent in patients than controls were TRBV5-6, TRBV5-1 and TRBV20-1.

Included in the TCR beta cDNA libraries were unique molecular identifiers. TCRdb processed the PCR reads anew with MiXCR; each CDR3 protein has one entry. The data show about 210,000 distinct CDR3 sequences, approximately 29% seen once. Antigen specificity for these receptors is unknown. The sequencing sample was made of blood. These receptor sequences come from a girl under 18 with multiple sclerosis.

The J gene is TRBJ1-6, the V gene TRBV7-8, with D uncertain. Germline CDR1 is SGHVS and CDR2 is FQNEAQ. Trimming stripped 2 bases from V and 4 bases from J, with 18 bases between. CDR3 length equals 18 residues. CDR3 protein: CASSLIDVGRPYNSPLHF. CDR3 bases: TGTGCCAGCAGCTTAATAGATGTAGGACGGCCATATAATTCACCCCTCCACTTT.

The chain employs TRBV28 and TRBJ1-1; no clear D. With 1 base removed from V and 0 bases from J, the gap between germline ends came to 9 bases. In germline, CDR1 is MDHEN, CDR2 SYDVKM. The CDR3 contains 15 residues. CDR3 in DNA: TGTGCCAGCAGTTTATACCCTTACTTGAACACTGAAGCTTTCTTT. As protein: CASSLYPYLNTEAFF. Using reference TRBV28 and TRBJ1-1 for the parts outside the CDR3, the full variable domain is DVKVTQSSRYLVKRTGEKVFLECVQDMDHENMFWYRQDPGLGLRLIYFSYDVKMKEKGDIPEGYSVSREKKERFSLILESASTNQTSMYLCASSLYPYLNTEAFFGQGTRLTVV.

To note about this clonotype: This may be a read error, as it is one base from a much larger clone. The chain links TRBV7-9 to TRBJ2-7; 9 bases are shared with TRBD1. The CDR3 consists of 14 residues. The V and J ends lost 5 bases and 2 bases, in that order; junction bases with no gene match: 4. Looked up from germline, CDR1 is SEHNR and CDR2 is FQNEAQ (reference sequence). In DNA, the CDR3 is TGTGCCAGCAGCGGGACAGGGCATACCTACGAGCAGTACTTC. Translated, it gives CASSGTGHTYEQYF.

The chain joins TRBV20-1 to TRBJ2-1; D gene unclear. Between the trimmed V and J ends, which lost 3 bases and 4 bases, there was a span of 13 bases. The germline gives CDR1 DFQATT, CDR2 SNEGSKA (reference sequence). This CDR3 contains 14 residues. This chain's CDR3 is CSARSSDGYNEQFF. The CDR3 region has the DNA TGCAGTGCTAGGTCGAGCGACGGATACAATGAGCAGTTCTTC.

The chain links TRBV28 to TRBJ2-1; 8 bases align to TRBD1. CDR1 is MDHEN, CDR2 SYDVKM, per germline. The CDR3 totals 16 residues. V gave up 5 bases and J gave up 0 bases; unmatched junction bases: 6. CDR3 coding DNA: TGTGCCAGCAGTACTAGACAGGGGAGCTCCTACAATGAGCAGTTCTTC. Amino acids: CASSTRQGSSYNEQFF. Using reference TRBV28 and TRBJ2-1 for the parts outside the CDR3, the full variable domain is DVKVTQSSRYLVKRTGEKVFLECVQDMDHENMFWYRQDPGLGLRLIYFSYDVKMKEKGDIPEGYSVSREKKERFSLILESASTNQTSMYLCASSTRQGSSYNEQFFGPGTRLTVL.

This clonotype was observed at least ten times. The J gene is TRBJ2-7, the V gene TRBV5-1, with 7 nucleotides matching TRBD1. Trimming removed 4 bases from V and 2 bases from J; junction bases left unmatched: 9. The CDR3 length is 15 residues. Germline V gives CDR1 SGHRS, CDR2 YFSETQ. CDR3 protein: CASSPHGDSPYEQYF. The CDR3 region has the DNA TGCGCCAGCAGCCCGCACGGGGACAGTCCCTACGAGCAGTACTTC.

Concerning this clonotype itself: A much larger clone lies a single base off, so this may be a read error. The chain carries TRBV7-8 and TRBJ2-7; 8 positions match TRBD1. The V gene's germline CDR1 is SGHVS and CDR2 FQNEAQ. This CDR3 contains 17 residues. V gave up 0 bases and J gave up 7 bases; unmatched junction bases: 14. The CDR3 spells CASSLARSYRGDDEQYF. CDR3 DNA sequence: TGTGCCAGCAGCTTAGCGCGGAGTTACAGGGGGGACGATGAGCAGTACTTC.

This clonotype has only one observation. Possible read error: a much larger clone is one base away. The CDR3 loop is CAISLFENVQFF. The CDR3 coding sequence is TGTGCCATCAGCCTATTCGAGAATGTGCAGTTCTTC. The chain is built from TRBV10-3 and TRBJ2-1; D not resolved. The CDR3 consists of 12 residues. Germline CDR1 ENHRY, CDR2 SYGVKD.

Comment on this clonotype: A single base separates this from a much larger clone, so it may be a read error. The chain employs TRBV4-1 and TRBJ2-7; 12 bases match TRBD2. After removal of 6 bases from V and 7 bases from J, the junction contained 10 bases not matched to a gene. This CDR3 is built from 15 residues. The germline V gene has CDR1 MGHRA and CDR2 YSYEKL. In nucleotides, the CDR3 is TGCGCCAGCAGTCATCGGACTAGCGGGGACAATGAGCAGTACTTC. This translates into CASSHRTSGDNEQYF.

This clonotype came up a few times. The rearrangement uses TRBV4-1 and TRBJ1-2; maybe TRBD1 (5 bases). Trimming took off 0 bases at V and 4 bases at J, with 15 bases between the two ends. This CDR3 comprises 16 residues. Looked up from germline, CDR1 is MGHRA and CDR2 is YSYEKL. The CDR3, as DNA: TGCGCCAGCAGCCAAGATGACCCAGGGCCCCTCTATGGCTACACCTTC. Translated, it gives CASSQDDPGPLYGYTF.

Here the CDR3 DNA reads TGCAGTGCTAGAGTAGCGACAAGCTCCTACAATGAGCAGTTCTTC. Translation: CSARVATSSYNEQFF. The rearrangement links TRBV20-1 to TRBJ2-1, with D maybe TRBD2 (5 bases). Germline CDR1 DFQATT, CDR2 SNEGSKA (reference sequence). Trimming cost V 1 base and J 0 bases, with 10 bases left between them. This CDR3 spans 15 amino acids.